This T cell receptor (beta chain) was found in a study of T cell responses to AZD1222 COVID-19 vaccine. The method was immunoSEQ multiplex PCR; TCRdb's version includes in-frame clones alone and lacks a portion of them. The sample records 120,000 to 150,000 clones, under 95% being singletons. The CDR3 totals 13 residues. The input for sequencing was peripheral blood, taken on day 0 of MenACWY control vaccination. This receptor was taken from an adult in good health. This rearrangement joins TRBV21-1 to TRBJ2-3; the table names TRBD2, a call not compared with the DNA. TRBV21-1 is assigned pseudogene status. CDR3 bases: TGTTCAGGCAGCGGGGGACTAATGGATACGCAGTATTTT. Protein sequence: CSGSGGLMDTQYF.